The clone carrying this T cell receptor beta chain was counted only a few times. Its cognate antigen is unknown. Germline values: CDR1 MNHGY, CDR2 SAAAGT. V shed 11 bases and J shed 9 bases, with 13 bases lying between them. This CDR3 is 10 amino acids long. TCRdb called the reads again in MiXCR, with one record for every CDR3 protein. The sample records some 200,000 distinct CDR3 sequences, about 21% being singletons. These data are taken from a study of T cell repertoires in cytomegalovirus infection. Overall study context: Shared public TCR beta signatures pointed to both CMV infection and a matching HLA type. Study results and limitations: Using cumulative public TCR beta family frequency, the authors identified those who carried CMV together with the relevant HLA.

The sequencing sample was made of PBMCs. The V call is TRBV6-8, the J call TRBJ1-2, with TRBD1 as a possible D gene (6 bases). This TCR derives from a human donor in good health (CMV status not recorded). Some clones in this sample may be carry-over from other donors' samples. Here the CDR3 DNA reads TGTGCCGTATACAGGGTTCGCTACACCTTC. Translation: CAVYRVRYTF.